At least ten counts were recorded for the clone carrying this T cell receptor beta chain. Its antigen is not known. The TCR beta CDR3 regions underwent amplification using RNA transcripts as the source. Primed by the HTBI set, a first-round RT-PCR was run on the TCR CDR3. Each CDR3 protein gets one entry after TCRdb re-called the multiplex PCR reads with MiXCR. This sample carries about 590,000 distinct CDR3 sequences, about 15% of them seen once, and the ten largest clones take 7.3%. The germline V and J ends were trimmed by 0 bases and 6 bases, with 15 bases remaining between them. This CDR3 region has 15 residues. The germline CDR1 and CDR2 sequences are DFQATT and SNEGSKA (reference sequence). Those patients with uncontrolled infection, other autoimmune disease, pregnancy or lactation were excluded. Thyroid ultrasound, orbital computed tomography, clinical symptoms, and serum thyroxine and TRAb underpinned diagnoses.

The data stem from a study of T cells in Graves' hyperthyroidism and ophthalmopathy. On the study more broadly: Peripheral blood was obtained at initial diagnosis, preceding any treatment. Overall study findings and caveats: Blood samples included most of the expanded thyroid clonotypes exceeding 0.001.

The sequencing input was blood. The receptor's source is a woman aged 30 to 39 with Graves' hyperthyroidism. V gene TRBV20-1 combines with J gene TRBJ1-5; D gene unclear. CDR3 region: CSARDAQALGQPQHF. As DNA, the CDR3 is TGCAGTGCTAGAGATGCCCAGGCCCTCGGTCAGCCCCAGCATTTT.